What follows are 29 T cell receptor beta chains derived from one specimen sequenced in a study of cytomegalovirus exposure and HLA in healthy donors. The PCR had 60 Vbeta and 13 Jbeta primers. Generated by immunoSEQ multiplex PCR, the TCRdb table keeps only in-frame clones and is missing some. The table records some 60,000 clones, about 79% of them present only once. Sequenced material: PBMCs. The receptors come from a man aged 35 to 55 in good health and CMV-seronegative.

The rearrangement links TRBV4-1 to TRBJ1-6; tentative D call: TRBD1 (5 bases). V was cut by 3 bases and J by 16 bases, with 19 bases left in between. There are 14 residues in the CDR3. Germline assignment: CDR1 MGHRA and CDR2 YSYEKL. The CDR3 DNA reads TGCGCCAGCAGCCAGGCCCCGTGGGACTCCCTACTCCACTTT. Protein: CASSQAPWDSLLHF.

The chain links TRBV9 to TRBJ1-1, with 8 bases fitting TRBD1. CDR1 SGDLS and CDR2 YYNGEE come from the germline V gene. The CDR3 has 15 residues. Trimming removed 0 bases from V and 7 bases from J; junction bases left unmatched: 8. The CDR3 sequence is CASSVGHRGISEAFF. The CDR3 nucleotides read TGTGCCAGCAGCGTAGGGCACAGGGGGATCAGTGAAGCTTTCTTT.

The V gene is TRBV30, the J gene TRBJ1-4; 9 bases are shared with TRBD1. The CDR3 is made up of 16 amino acids. The J segment lost 8 bases and the V segment lost 3 bases, leaving 13 bases of the junction unmatched. Per germline, CDR1 GTSNPN and CDR2 SVGIG (reference sequence). The CDR3 region is CAWRRTGTGFGEKLFF. The DNA for the CDR3 is TGTGCCTGGAGAAGAACCGGGACAGGGTTTGGCGAAAAACTGTTTTTT.

The chain has TRBV19 and TRBJ1-5; maybe TRBD1 (6 bases). Trimming stripped 4 bases from V and 2 bases from J, with 15 bases between. CDR3 length: 16 residues. Germline lookup yields CDR1 LNHDA and CDR2 SQIVND (reference sequence). As DNA, the CDR3 is TGTGCCAGTAGTACTACAGGGATTTTCGGCAATCAGCCCCAGCATTTT. It yields the protein CASSTTGIFGNQPQHF.

The V gene is TRBV14, the J gene TRBJ2-2; TRBD1 matches 9 bases. V lost 3 bases, J lost 5 bases, and 7 bases stayed unmatched. There are 16 residues in the CDR3. The germline CDR1 and CDR2 sequences are SGHDN and FVKESK. In DNA form, the CDR3 reads TGTGCCAGCAGCCAGAGAACGGGACAGGGTACCGGGGAGCTGTTTTTT. It yields the protein CASSQRTGQGTGELFF. The full variable domain, with the rest looked up from reference TRBV14 and TRBJ2-2, is EAGVTQFPSHSVIEKGQTVTLRCDPISGHDNLYWYRRVMGKEIKFLLHFVKESKQDESGMPNNRFLAERTGGTYSTLKVQPAELEDSGVYFCASSQRTGQGTGELFFGEGSRLTVL.

J is TRBJ1-6 and V is TRBV5-1; 11 bases agree with TRBD1. This CDR3 comprises 17 residues. V lost 5 bases and J lost 2; bases outside the gene matches: 6. Germline assignment: CDR1 SGHRS and CDR2 YFSETQ. CDR3 residues: CASSRAGQGAYNSPLHF. The CDR3 DNA follows: TGCGCCAGCAGTCGGGCGGGACAGGGGGCCTATAATTCACCCCTCCACTTT. The full variable domain, completed using reference TRBV5-1 and TRBJ1-6, is KAGVTQTPRYLIKTRGQQVTLSCSPISGHRSVSWYQQTPGQGLQFLFEYFSETQRNKGNFPGRFSGRQFSNSRSEMNVSTLELGDSALYLCASSRAGQGAYNSPLHFGNGTRLTVT.

The chain has TRBV2 and TRBJ1-2; possibly TRBD1 for D (5 bases). Germline V gene lookup returns CDR1 SNHLY and CDR2 FYNNEI. V gave up 6 bases and J gave up 4 bases, with 9 bases separating them. The CDR3 contains 12 residues. The CDR3 DNA sequence: TGTGCCAGCAGGTCAGACAGCTATGGCTACACCTTC. It specifies CASRSDSYGYTF. Drawing the rest from reference TRBV2 and TRBJ1-2, the complete variable domain is EPEVTQTPSHQVTQMGQEVILRCVPISNHLYFYWYRQILGQKVEFLVSFYNNEISEKSEIFDDQFSVERPDGSNFTLKIRSTKLEDSAMYFCASRSDSYGYTFGSGTRLTVV.

This clone was seen only a few times. The CDR3: CAISESRAPREKLFF. The DNA for the CDR3 is TGTGCCATCAGTGAGTCTCGCGCTCCAAGGGAGAAACTGTTTTTT. This chain connects TRBV10-3 to TRBJ1-4; no definite D call. The CDR3 covers 15 residues. V was clipped by 0 bases and J by 11 bases, with 16 bases between them. Germline loops: CDR1 ENHRY, CDR2 SYGVKD.

This chain links TRBV30 with TRBJ2-5, with D possibly matching TRBD2 (5 bases). Germline CDR1 is GTSNPN and CDR2 is SVGIG (reference sequence). With 0 bases removed from V and 5 bases from J, the gap between germline ends came to 16 bases. The CDR3 spans 15 residues. In nucleotides, the CDR3 is TGTGCCTGGAGTGTCCTAGCCCCCCCGGGGGAGACCCAGTACTTC. Encoded protein: CAWSVLAPPGETQYF.

The chain has TRBV7-2 and TRBJ2-7, with 10 positions matching TRBD2. The CDR3 sequence is 15 residues long. Losses at the gene ends were 1 base for V and 6 bases for J; bases not matched to a gene: 6. Germline V gene lookup returns CDR1 SGHTA and CDR2 FQGNSA. The DNA for the CDR3 is TGTGCCAGCAGCTTAGTGGCTAGCGGGGGAAGCGAGCAGTACGTC. Encoded protein: CASSLVASGGSEQYV.

The chain combines TRBV27 with TRBJ2-5; TRBD1 matches at 7 bases. The CDR3 runs to 13 residues. Germline-derived CDR1 and CDR2 are MNHEY and SMNVEV (reference sequence). J gave up 5 bases and V 6 bases, and 6 bases lay outside the gene matches. The CDR3 DNA reads as TGTGCCAGCAGGGTGACAGGGACCGAGACCCAGTACTTC. This codes for CASRVTGTETQYF.

This clone was observed once. This chain links TRBV5-1 with TRBJ1-1; weak D call: TRBD1 (6 bases). Germline CDR1 and CDR2: SGHRS and YFSETQ. Trimming stripped 4 bases from V and 2 bases from J, with 24 bases between. The CDR3 consists of 18 residues. Written as DNA, the CDR3 is TGCGCCAGCAGCCCCTTGGGGGGGCCTGAACAGCATAACACTGAAGCTTTCTTT. Amino acid sequence: CASSPLGGPEQHNTEAFF.

The CDR3 is CASSDISNQPQHF. DNA for the CDR3: TGTGCCAGCAGTGATATCAGCAATCAGCCCCAGCATTTT. This sequence joins TRBV6-1 and TRBJ1-5; no clear D gene. Germline values: CDR1 MNHNS, CDR2 SASEGT. The V and J ends lost 3 bases and 1 base respectively, with 4 bases between them. The CDR3 has 13 residues.

This clone was observed a few times. The rearrangement links TRBV10-2 to TRBJ1-2, with a possible D match to TRBD1 (6 bases). Trimming took 0 bases from V and 8 from J, leaving 10 bases between them. The CDR3 sequence is 13 residues long. Germline V lookup: CDR1 WSHSY, CDR2 SAAADI. The CDR3: CASSESNREGYTF. In nucleotides, the CDR3 is TGCGCCAGCAGTGAGTCTAACAGGGAGGGCTACACCTTC.

This clone was seen just once. The V gene is TRBV2, the J gene TRBJ2-3, with unresolved D. V was clipped by 7 bases and J by 0 bases, with 14 bases between them. Germline V CDR1 and CDR2: SNHLY, FYNNEI. The CDR3 consists of 15 residues. As DNA, the CDR3 is TGTGCCAGCAAAGTTAGACTCGGAAGCACAGATACGCAGTATTTT. Amino acids: CASKVRLGSTDTQYF. The full variable domain, its missing parts supplied by reference TRBV2 and TRBJ2-3, is EPEVTQTPSHQVTQMGQEVILRCVPISNHLYFYWYRQILGQKVEFLVSFYNNEISEKSEIFDDQFSVERPDGSNFTLKIRSTKLEDSAMYFCASKVRLGSTDTQYFGPGTRLTVL.

The V and J genes are TRBV7-9 and TRBJ2-5; D unclear. V was pared by 6 bases and J by 4 bases, with 21 bases between. The length of the CDR3 is 16 residues. The V gene's germline CDR1 is SEHNR and CDR2 FQNEAQ (reference sequence). CDR3 sequence reads: CASSHNAAPLLETQYF. Here the CDR3 DNA reads TGTGCCAGCAGTCATAACGCCGCACCCCTATTAGAGACCCAGTACTTC.

V and J are TRBV9 and TRBJ2-1; D perhaps matches TRBD1 (5 bases). This CDR3 spans 13 amino acids. From germline, CDR1 is SGDLS and CDR2 YYNGEE. The V end lost 7 bases, the J end lost 6 bases, and 14 bases lay between the germline ends. The chain's CDR3 is CASAVGVGNEQFF. For the CDR3, the DNA is TGTGCCAGCGCGGTAGGGGTAGGCAATGAGCAGTTCTTC. The full variable domain, its missing parts supplied by reference TRBV9 and TRBJ2-1, is DSGVTQTPKHLITATGQRVTLRCSPRSGDLSVYWYQQSLDQGLQFLIQYYNGEERAKGNILERFSAQQFPDLHSELNLSSLELGDSALYFCASAVGVGNEQFFGPGTRLTVL.

The chain has TRBV5-1 and TRBJ2-5; TRBD2 agrees at 7 bases. The V gene end was trimmed by 0 bases and the J gene end by 3 bases; junction bases not matched to a gene: 5. There are 15 residues in the CDR3. Germline V gives CDR1 SGHRS, CDR2 YFSETQ. CDR3 nucleotides: TGCGCCAGCAGCTTGGCCGGGGGGACTGAAGAGACCCAGTACTTC. It encodes CASSLAGGTEETQYF.

J is TRBJ1-2 and V is TRBV27; TRBD1 is a possible D gene (6 bases). This CDR3 comprises 14 residues. Germline assignment: CDR1 MNHEY and CDR2 SMNVEV (reference sequence). Trimming cost V 1 base and J 7 bases, with 13 bases left between them. The CDR3 DNA reads as TGTGCCAGCAGTTTATACTACAGGGCTGGTGGCTACACCTTC. Encoded protein: CASSLYYRAGGYTF.

The rearrangement links TRBV19 to TRBJ2-3, with 8 bases aligning to TRBD1. The CDR3 is made up of 14 amino acids. CDR1 is LNHDA and CDR2 is SQIVND in the germline V gene (reference sequence). After removal of 5 bases from V and 5 bases from J, the junction contained 6 bases not matched to a gene. This chain's CDR3 is CASSLDRGKDTQYF. CDR3 DNA sequence: TGTGCCAGTAGTCTTGACAGGGGTAAAGATACGCAGTATTTT.

The J gene is TRBJ2-1, the V gene TRBV30, with D perhaps matching TRBD2 (6 bases). Germline loops: CDR1 GTSNPN, CDR2 SVGIG (reference sequence). The V end was cut by 6 bases, the J end by 4 bases, with 16 bases between. CDR3 length: 14 residues. The CDR3 loop is CACREIGPYNEQFF. DNA of the CDR3: TGTGCCTGTCGGGAGATAGGCCCGTACAATGAGCAGTTCTTC.

This clone came up once. The rearrangement links TRBV21-1 to TRBJ2-7; the table's D call, TRBD1, was not checked against the DNA. TRBV21-1 is described as a pseudogene. The CDR3 has 17 residues. The CDR3 reads CASSKTPDRGGSYEQYF. In DNA form, the CDR3 reads TGTGCCAGCAGCAAAACCCCGGACAGGGGGGGATCCTACGAGCAGTACTTC.

The V and J genes are TRBV9 and TRBJ1-1; no clear D. The CDR3 runs 14 residues. The germline gives CDR1 SGDLS, CDR2 YYNGEE. V was clipped by 4 bases and J by 1 base, with 11 bases between them. CDR3 sequence: CASSHRERNTEAFF. CDR3 in DNA: TGTGCCAGCAGCCACCGGGAGCGGAACACTGAAGCTTTCTTT.

The chain links TRBV5-1 to TRBJ1-2; 8 bases fit TRBD1. CDR1 SGHRS and CDR2 YFSETQ come from the germline V gene. This CDR3 has 19 residues. The V segment lost 0 bases and the J segment 8 bases; nucleotides outside the gene matches: 21. The CDR3 nucleotides are TGCGCCAGCAGCTTGGGTTGGGGCGCCGACAGGGCTCAGGGGGCCGGCTACACCTTC. Protein product: CASSLGWGADRAQGAGYTF.

The rearrangement uses TRBV7-2 and TRBJ1-5; 7 nucleotides match TRBD1. From germline, CDR1 is SGHTA and CDR2 FQGNSA. V gave up 6 bases and J gave up 6 bases; unmatched junction bases: 8. CDR3 length equals 14 residues. The CDR3 is CASRGGAVTQPQHF. The CDR3 DNA reads as TGTGCCAGCAGAGGGGGCGCAGTAACTCAGCCCCAGCATTTT.

V usage is TRBV13 and J usage is TRBJ2-3; the match to TRBD1 covers 8 bases. This CDR3 is 16 amino acids long. V dropped 5 bases and J dropped 0; count of bases not matched to a gene: 7. Germline-derived CDR1 and CDR2 are PRHDT and FYEKMQ (reference sequence). CDR3 protein: CASSPRTGFSTDTQYF. In DNA form, the CDR3 reads TGTGCCAGCAGCCCCCGGACAGGGTTTAGCACAGATACGCAGTATTTT.

This chain links TRBV9 with TRBJ2-2; the D gene is possibly TRBD2 (6 bases). CDR1 is SGDLS and CDR2 is YYNGEE in the germline V gene. This CDR3 comprises 16 residues. Trimming took off 0 bases at V and 0 bases at J, with 9 bases between the two ends. CDR3 coding DNA: TGTGCCAGCAGCGTAGGTGGGGGGTCGAACACCGGGGAGCTGTTTTTT. This encodes CASSVGGGSNTGELFF.

The sample holds one count of this clone. The chain joins TRBV9 to TRBJ1-4, with D perhaps TRBD1 (5 bases). Trimming cost V 0 bases and J 8 bases, with 11 bases left between them. CDR1 is SGDLS and CDR2 is YYNGEE in the germline V gene. The CDR3 length is 14 residues. The DNA for the CDR3 is TGTGCCAGCAGCGTAGGGCAGGGTAGCGAAAAACTGTTTTTT. Protein product: CASSVGQGSEKLFF.

The chain combines TRBV19 with TRBJ2-2, with 7 nucleotides matching TRBD2. V shed 11 bases and J 4 bases; nucleotides not matched to a gene: 13. The CDR3 has 15 amino acids. CDR1 is LNHDA and CDR2 is SQIVND in the germline V gene (reference sequence). Here the CDR3 DNA reads TGTGCCTCTCAAGGTTACGGGGGGACCACCGGGGAGCTGTTTTTT. It encodes CASQGYGGTTGELFF.